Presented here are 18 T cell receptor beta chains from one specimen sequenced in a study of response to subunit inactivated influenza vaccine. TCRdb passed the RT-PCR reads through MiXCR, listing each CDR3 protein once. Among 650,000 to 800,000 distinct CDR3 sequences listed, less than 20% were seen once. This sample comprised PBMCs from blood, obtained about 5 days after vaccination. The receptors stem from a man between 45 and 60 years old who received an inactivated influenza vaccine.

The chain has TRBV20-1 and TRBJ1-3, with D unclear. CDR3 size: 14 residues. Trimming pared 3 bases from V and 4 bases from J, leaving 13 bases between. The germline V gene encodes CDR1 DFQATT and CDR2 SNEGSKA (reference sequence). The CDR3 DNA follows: TGCAGTGCTAGTAGAGCGGGGAGAGGAAACACCATATATTTT. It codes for CSASRAGRGNTIYF.

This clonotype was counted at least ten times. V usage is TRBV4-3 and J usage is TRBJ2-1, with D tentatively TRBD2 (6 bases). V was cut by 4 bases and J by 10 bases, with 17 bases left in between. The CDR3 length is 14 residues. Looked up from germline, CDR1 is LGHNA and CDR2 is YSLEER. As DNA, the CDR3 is TGCGCCAGCAGCCCCCTCGGGCGGGGCGGAGAGCAGTTCTTC. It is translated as CASSPLGRGGEQFF.

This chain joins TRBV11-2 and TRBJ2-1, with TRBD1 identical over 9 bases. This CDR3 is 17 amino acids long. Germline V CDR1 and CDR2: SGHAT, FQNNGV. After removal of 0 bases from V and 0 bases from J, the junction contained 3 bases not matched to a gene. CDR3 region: CASSLDGTGSSYNEQFF. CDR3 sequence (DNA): TGTGCCAGCAGCTTAGATGGGACAGGGAGCTCCTACAATGAGCAGTTCTTC.

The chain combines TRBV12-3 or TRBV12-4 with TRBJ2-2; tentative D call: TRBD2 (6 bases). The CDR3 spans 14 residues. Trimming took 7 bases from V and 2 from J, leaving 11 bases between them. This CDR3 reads CASKPGLNTGELFF. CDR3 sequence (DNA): TGTGCCAGCAAGCCGGGACTCAACACCGGGGAGCTGTTTTTT.

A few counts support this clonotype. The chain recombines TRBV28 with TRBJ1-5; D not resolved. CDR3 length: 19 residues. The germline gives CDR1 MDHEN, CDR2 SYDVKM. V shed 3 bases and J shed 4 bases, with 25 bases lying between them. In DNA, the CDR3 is TGTGCCAGCAGTTTCGCGGACTGGAGAAGGTTGGCCGTTAATCAGCCCCAGCATTTT. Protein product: CASSFADWRRLAVNQPQHF.

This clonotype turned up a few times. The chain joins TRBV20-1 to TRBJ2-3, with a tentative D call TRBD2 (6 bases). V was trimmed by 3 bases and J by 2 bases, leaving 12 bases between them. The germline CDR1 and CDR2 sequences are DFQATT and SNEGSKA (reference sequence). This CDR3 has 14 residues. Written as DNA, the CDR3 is TGCAGTGCTAGGACTAGAAGGGACACAGATACGCAGTATTTT. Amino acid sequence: CSARTRRDTDTQYF.

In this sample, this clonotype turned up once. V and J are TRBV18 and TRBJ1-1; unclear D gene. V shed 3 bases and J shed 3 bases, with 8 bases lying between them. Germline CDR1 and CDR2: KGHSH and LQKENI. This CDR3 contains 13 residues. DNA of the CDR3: TGTGCCAGCTCACCGCGACAAGACACTGAAGCTTTCTTT. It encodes CASSPRQDTEAFF.

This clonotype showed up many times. The CDR3 region is CASSPGQGAGETQYF. The CDR3 DNA reads as TGTGCCAGCAGCCCGGGACAGGGGGCGGGGGAGACCCAGTACTTC. The V gene is TRBV12-3 or TRBV12-4, the J gene TRBJ2-5, with 12 positions matching TRBD1. With 6 bases clipped from V and 5 bases from J, the junction kept 7 bases outside the gene matches. This CDR3 is 15 amino acids long.

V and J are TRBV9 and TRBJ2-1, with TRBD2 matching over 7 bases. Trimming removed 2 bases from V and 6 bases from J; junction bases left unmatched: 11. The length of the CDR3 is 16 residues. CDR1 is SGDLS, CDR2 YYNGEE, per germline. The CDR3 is CASSVEPRLAANEQFF. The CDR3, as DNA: TGTGCCAGCAGCGTCGAACCAAGACTAGCTGCCAATGAGCAGTTCTTC.

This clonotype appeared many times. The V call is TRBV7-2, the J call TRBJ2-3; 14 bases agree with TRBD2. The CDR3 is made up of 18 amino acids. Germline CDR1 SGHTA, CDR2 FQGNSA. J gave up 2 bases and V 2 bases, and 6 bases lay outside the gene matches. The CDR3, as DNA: TGTGCCAGCAGCTTATCGGGACTAGCGGGGGCCACCACAGATACGCAGTATTTT. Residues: CASSLSGLAGATTDTQYF.

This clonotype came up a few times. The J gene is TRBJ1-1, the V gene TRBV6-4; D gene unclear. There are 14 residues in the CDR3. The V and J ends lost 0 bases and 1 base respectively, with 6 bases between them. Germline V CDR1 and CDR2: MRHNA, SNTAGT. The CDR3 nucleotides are TGTGCCAGCAGTGACTCGATTGGGAACACTGAAGCTTTCTTT. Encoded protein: CASSDSIGNTEAFF.

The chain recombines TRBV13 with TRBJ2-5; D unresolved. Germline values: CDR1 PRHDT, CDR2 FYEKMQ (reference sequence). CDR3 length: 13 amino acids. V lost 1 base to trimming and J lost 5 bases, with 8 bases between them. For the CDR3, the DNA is TGTGCCAGCAGCTTAGACTTAACGGAGACCCAGTACTTC. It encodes CASSLDLTETQYF.

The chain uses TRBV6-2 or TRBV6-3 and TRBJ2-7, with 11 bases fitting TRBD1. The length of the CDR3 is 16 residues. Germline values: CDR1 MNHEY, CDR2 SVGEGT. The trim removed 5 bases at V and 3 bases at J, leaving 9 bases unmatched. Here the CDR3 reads CASSPRGTGGLYEQYF. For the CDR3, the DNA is TGTGCCAGCAGTCCACGAGGGACAGGGGGACTCTACGAGCAGTACTTC.

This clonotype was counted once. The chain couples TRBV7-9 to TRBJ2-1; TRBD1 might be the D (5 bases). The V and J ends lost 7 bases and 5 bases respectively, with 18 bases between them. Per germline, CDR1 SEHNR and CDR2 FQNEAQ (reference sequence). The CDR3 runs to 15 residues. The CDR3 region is CASTLGEATHNEQFF. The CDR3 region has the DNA TGTGCCAGCACCCTAGGGGAAGCGACCCACAATGAGCAGTTCTTC.

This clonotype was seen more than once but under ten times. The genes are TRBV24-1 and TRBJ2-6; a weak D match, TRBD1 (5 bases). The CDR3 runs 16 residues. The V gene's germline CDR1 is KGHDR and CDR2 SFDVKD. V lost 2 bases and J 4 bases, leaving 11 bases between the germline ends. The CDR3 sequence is CATSDYQGTGANVLTF. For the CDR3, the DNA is TGTGCCACCAGTGATTATCAGGGAACAGGGGCCAACGTCCTGACTTTC.

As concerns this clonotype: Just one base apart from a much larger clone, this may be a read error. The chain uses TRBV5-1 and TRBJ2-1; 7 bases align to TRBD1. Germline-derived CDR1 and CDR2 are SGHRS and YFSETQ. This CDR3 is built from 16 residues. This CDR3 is CAISLTGQESYNEQFF. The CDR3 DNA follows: TGCGCCATCAGCCTCACCGGACAGGAATCCTACAATGAGCAGTTCTTC.

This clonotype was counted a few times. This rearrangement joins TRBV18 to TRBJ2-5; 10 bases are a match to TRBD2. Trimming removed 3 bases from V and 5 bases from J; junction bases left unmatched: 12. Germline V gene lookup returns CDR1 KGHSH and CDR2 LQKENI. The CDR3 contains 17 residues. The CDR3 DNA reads TGTGCCAGCTCACCCTTATCCCAGCGGGAGGGCCTTGAGACCCAGTACTTC. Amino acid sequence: CASSPLSQREGLETQYF.

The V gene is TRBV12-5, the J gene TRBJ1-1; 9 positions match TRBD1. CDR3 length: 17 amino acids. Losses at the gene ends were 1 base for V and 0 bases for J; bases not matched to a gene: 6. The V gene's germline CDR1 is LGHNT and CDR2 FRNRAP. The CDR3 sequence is CASGLASGQGLNTEAFF. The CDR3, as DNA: TGTGCTAGTGGTTTGGCGTCGGGACAGGGCTTGAACACTGAAGCTTTCTTT. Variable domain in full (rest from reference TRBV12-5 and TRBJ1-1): DARVTQTPRHKVTEMGQEVTMRCQPILGHNTVFWYRQTMMQGLELLAYFRNRAPLDDSGMPKDRFSAEMPDATLATLKIQPSEPRDSAVYFCASGLASGQGLNTEAFFGQGTRLTVV.